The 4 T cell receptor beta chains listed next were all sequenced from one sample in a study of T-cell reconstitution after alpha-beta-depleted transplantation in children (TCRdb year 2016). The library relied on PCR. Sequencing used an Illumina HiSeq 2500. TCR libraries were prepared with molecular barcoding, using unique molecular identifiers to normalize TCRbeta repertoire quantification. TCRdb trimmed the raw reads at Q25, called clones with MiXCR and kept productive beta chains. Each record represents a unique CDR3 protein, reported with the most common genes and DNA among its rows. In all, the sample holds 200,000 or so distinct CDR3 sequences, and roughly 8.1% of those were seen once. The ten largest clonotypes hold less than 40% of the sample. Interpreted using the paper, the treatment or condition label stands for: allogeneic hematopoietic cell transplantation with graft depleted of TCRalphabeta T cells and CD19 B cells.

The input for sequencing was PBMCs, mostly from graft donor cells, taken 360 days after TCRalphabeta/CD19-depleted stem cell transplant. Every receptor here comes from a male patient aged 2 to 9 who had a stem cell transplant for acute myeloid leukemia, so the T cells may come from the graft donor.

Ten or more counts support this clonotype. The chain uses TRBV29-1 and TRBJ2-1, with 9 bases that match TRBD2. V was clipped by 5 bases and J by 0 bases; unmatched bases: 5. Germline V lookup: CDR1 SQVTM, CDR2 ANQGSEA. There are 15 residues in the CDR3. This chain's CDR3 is CSVTLSGSSYNEQFF. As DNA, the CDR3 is TGCAGCGTTACCCTTAGCGGGAGCTCCTACAATGAGCAGTTCTTC.

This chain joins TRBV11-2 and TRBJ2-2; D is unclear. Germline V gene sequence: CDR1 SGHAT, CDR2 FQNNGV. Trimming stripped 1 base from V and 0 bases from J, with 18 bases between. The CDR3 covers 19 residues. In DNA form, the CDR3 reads TGTGCCAGCAGCTTAGTCCGCTGGTGGCGACTGGCGAACACCGGGGAGCTGTTTTTT. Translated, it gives CASSLVRWWRLANTGELFF. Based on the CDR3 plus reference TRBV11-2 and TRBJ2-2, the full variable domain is EAGVAQSPRYKIIEKRQSVAFWCNPISGHATLYWYQQILGQGPKLLIQFQNNGVVDDSQLPKDRFSAERLKGVDSTLKIQPAKLEDSAVYLCASSLVRWWRLANTGELFFGEGSRLTVL.

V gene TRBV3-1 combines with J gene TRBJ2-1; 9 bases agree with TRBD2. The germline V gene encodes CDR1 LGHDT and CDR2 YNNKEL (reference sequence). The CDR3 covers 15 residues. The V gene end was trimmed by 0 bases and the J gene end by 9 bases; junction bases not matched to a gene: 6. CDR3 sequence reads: CASSQDPSGEIEQFF. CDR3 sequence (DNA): TGTGCCAGCAGCCAAGATCCTAGCGGGGAGATTGAGCAGTTCTTC.

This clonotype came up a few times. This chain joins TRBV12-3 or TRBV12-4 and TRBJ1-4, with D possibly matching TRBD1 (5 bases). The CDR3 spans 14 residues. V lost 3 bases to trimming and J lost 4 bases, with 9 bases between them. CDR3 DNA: TGTGCCAGCAGTTTGGGGACCCGTAATGAAAAACTGTTTTTT. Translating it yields CASSLGTRNEKLFF.